This T cell receptor (beta chain) was obtained from a study of PD-L1 blockade in urothelial cancer. Overall study context: Prior exposure to chemotherapy in patients amounted to 0 to 3 regimens received. Blood-derived samples held a median around 140,000 T cells.

Spike-ins of synthetic TCR analog templates went into each PCR. Libraries were prepared by immunoSEQ multiplex PCR; TCRdb keeps only in-frame clonotypes and omits some of them. The sample has about 91,000 clones, roughly 83% seen once. This CDR3 is 17 amino acids long. Time point reported: peripheral blood 6 weeks after treatment start. This sequence joins TRBV12-1 and TRBJ1-5; the table's D call, TRBD1, has no DNA check behind it. TRBV12-1 is flagged as a pseudogene. This clonotype originated in a man between 65 and 85 years old with urothelial cancer. The starting material was PBMCs, obtained around atezolizumab (anti-PD-L1) treatment. DNA for the CDR3: TGTGCCAGCAGCTTTGCGCTGAGGGGGCGCCCCGGTCAGCCCCAGCATTTT. Encoded protein: CASSFALRGRPGQPQHF.